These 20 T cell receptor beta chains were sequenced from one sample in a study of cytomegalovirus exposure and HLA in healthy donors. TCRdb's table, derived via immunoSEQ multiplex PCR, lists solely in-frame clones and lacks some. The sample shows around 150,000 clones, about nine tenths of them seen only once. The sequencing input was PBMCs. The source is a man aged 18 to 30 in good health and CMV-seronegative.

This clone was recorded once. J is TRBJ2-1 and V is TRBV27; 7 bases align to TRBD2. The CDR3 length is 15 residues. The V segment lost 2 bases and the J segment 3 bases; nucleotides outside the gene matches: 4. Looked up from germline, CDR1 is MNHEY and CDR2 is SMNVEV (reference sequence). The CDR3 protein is CASSLGASGYNEQFF. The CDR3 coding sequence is TGTGCCAGCAGTTTAGGGGCTAGCGGCTACAATGAGCAGTTCTTC.

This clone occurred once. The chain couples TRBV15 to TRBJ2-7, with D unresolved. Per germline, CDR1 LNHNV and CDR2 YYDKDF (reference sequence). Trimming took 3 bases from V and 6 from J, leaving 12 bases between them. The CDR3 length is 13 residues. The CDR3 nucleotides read TGTGCCACCAGCAGTTTGACATTAAGCGAGCAGTACTTC. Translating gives CATSSLTLSEQYF.

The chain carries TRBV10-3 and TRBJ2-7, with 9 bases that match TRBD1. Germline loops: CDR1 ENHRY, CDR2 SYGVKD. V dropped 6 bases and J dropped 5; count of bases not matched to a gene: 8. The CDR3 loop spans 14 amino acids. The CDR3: CAIRGTGSLDEQYV. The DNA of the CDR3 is TGTGCCATCAGAGGGACAGGGAGTTTGGACGAGCAGTACGTC.

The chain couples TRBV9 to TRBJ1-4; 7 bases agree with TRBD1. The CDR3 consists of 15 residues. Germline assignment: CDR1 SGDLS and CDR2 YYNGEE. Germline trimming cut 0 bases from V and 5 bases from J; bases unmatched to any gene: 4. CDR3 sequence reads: CASSVEGRGNEKLFF. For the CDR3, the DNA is TGTGCCAGCAGCGTAGAGGGCAGGGGGAATGAAAAACTGTTTTTT.

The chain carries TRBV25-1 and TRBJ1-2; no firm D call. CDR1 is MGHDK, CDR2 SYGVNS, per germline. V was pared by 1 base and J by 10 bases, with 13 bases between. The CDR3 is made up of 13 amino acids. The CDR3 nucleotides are TGTGCCAGCAGTGAATTCGGCGCGGGCTCCTACACCTTC. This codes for CASSEFGAGSYTF.

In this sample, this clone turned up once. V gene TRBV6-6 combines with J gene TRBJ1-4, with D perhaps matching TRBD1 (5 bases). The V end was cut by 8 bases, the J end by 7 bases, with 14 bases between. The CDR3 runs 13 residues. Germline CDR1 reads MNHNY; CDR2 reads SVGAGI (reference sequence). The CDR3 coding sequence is TGTGCCAGCGAAAGGGGATGGGGTGAAAAACTGTTTTTT. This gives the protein CASERGWGEKLFF.

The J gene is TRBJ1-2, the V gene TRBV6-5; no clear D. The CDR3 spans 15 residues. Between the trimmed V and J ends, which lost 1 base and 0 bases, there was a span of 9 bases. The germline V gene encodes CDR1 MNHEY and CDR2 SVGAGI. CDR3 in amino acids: CASSYFGGSNYGYTF. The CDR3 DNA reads TGTGCCAGCAGTTACTTCGGAGGTTCTAACTATGGCTACACCTTC.

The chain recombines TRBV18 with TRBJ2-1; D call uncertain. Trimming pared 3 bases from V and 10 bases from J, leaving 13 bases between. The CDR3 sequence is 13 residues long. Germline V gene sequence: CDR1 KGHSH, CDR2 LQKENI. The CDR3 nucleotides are TGTGCCAGCTCACCTCCCGGGTCTACAGAGCAGTTCTTC. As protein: CASSPPGSTEQFF.

CDR3: CASTDINQPQHF. CDR3 bases: TGTGCCAGCACGGACATTAATCAGCCCCAGCATTTT. The rearrangement links TRBV2 to TRBJ1-5; D is possibly TRBD1 (5 bases). The CDR3 has 12 residues. Germline V lookup: CDR1 SNHLY, CDR2 FYNNEI. The V and J ends lost 7 bases and 4 bases respectively, with 8 bases between them.

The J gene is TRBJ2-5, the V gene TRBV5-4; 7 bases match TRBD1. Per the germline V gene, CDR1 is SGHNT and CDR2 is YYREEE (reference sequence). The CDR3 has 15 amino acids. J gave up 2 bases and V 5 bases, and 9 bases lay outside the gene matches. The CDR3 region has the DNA TGTGCCAGCAGTGGGGGACAGACGCCACAAGAGACCCAGTACTTC. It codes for CASSGGQTPQETQYF.

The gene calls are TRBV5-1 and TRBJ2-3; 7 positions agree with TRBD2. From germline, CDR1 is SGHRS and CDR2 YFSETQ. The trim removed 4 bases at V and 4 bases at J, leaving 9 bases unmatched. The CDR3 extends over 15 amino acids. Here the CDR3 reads CASSPTGTIADTQYF. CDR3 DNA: TGCGCCAGCAGCCCTACCGGGACTATCGCAGATACGCAGTATTTT. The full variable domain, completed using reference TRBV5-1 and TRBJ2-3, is KAGVTQTPRYLIKTRGQQVTLSCSPISGHRSVSWYQQTPGQGLQFLFEYFSETQRNKGNFPGRFSGRQFSNSRSEMNVSTLELGDSALYLCASSPTGTIADTQYFGPGTRLTVL.

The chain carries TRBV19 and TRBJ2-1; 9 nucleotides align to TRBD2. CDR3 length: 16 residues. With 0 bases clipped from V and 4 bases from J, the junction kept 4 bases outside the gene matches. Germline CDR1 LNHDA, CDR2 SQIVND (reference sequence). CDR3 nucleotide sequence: TGTGCCAGTAGTATAGAGGGCGGGAGGGGGTACAATGAGCAGTTCTTC. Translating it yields CASSIEGGRGYNEQFF. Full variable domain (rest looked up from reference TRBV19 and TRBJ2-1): DGGITQSPKYLFRKEGQNVTLSCEQNLNHDAMYWYRQDPGQGLRLIYYSQIVNDFQKGDIAEGYSVSREKKESFPLTVTSAQKNPTAFYLCASSIEGGRGYNEQFFGPGTRLTVL.

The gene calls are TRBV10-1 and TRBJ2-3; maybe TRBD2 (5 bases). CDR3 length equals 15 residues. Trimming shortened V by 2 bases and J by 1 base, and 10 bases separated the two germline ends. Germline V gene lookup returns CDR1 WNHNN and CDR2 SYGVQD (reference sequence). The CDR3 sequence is CASSETRSGTDTQYF. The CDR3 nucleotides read TGCGCCAGCAGTGAGACTAGATCGGGCACAGATACGCAGTATTTT.

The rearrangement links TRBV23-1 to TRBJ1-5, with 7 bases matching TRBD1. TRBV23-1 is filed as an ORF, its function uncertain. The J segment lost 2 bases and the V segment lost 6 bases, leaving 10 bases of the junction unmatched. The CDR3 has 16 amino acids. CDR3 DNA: TGCGCCAGCAGCCCTCGGACAGGTTGTTGCAATCAGCCCCAGCATTTT. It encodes CASSPRTGCCNQPQHF.

The CDR3 coding sequence is TGTGCCAGCAGCGGAAATGAGGGAATTAAGGATGGCTACACCTTC. It is translated as CASSGNEGIKDGYTF. V is TRBV9 and J is TRBJ1-2, with unresolved D. With 3 bases removed from V and 6 bases from J, the gap between germline ends came to 18 bases. There are 15 residues in the CDR3. CDR1 and CDR2 (germline): SGDLS, YYNGEE.

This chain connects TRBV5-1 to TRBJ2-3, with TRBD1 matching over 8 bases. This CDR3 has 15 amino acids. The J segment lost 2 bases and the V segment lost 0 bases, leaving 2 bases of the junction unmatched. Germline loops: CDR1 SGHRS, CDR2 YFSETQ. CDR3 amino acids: CASSLETGDTDTQYF. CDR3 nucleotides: TGCGCCAGCAGCTTGGAGACAGGGGACACAGATACGCAGTATTTT.

CDR3 region: CASRNSGGDPTGELFF. Written as DNA, the CDR3 is TGCGCCAGCAGAAATAGCGGGGGGGACCCCACGGGGGAGCTGTTTTTT. The chain couples TRBV5-1 to TRBJ2-2, with 11 positions matching TRBD2. The CDR3 totals 16 residues. Germline loops: CDR1 SGHRS, CDR2 YFSETQ. J gave up 8 bases and V 5 bases, and 11 bases lay outside the gene matches.

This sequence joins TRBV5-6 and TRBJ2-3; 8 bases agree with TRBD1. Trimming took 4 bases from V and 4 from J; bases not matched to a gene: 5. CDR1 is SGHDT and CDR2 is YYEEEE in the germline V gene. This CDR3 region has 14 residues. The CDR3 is CASSPGQGPDTQYF. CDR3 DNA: TGTGCCAGCAGCCCCGGACAGGGCCCAGATACGCAGTATTTT.

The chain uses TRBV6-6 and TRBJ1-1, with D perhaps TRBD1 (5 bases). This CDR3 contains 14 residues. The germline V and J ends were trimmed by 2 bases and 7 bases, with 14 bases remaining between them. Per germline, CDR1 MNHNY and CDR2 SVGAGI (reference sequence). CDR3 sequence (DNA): TGTGCCAGCAGTTACCTGGTCAGGGAGGGTGAAGCTTTCTTT. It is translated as CASSYLVREGEAFF.

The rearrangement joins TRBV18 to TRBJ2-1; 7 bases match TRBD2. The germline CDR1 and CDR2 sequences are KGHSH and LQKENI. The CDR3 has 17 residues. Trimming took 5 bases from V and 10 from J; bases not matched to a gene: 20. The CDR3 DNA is TGTGCCAGCTCATCCCCTCGTCGGGGAGGGCCTCATGGGGAGCAGTTCTTC. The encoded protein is CASSSPRRGGPHGEQFF.